This T cell receptor (beta chain) is from a study of blood T cell repertoires in COVID-19 (dated by TCRdb to between 2020 and 2021). Some background on the complete study: Samples covering the acute and convalescent phases of COVID-19 were provided by collaborators in the United States, Italy and Spain. The prospective study material was composed of cDNA or gDNA derived from T cells, B-cell-depleted T cells, or PBMCs. The dataset comprised deeply sampled blood TCRbeta repertoires from subjects exposed to, actively infected with, or recovered from COVID-19. The repertoires were released in a freely available public database intended as a resource for research on the immune response to SARS-CoV-2. The samples were drawn from two sources: the first 160 participants of the ongoing ImmuneRACE study, and 1,200 or so subjects contributed by 6 global collaborators. Nearly every sample came with metadata listing a de-identified subject ID, COVID-19 status, age in years and sex. HLA class I and class II types, where available, came from metadata supplied by the sample provider rather than from assay-based typing.

Participants in the prospective study were enrolled through a virtual design, were aged about 18 to 100 years, and lived in under 25 United States geographic areas. In the prospective study, cohorts were assigned on the basis of participant-reported clinical history obtained from a screening survey and a study questionnaire. ImmuneRACE Cohort 3 recovered participants were defined by two consecutive negative NP/OP PCR tests, healthcare professional clearance, or symptom resolution. In the prospective study, mobile phlebotomists collected whole blood, serum and a nasopharyngeal or oropharyngeal swab from each participant. Participants in the prospective study had the option to provide additional blood draws and questionnaires over an approximately two-month period. Prospective study blood samples were shipped either frozen or at room temperature before DNA extraction. TCRbeta CDR3 regions were amplified from genomic DNA by means of the immunoSEQ Assay, a bias-controlled multiplex PCR. The authors' pipeline ran thus. The number of nucleated cells in each sample was estimated by amplification of reference gene primers within the assay. To quantify the absolute abundance of each unique TCRbeta CDR3 rearrangement, sequence reads were collapsed and filtered. For each sample, productive Simpson clonality was calculated as the square root of Simpson's diversity index over productive rearrangements. The table comes from immuneACCESS by way of TCRdb, which keeps in-frame sequences with V and J called. Part of the clones is missing from these tables; in studies checked, under half for an unresolved V gene and the rest for unknown reasons. V and J calls and clone size follow that table, whereas D and trimming were derived from the DNA. The sample contains around 200,000 clones, about 81% of them found a single time. The top ten constitute roughly 3.2% of the sample.

With respect to this clone: No antigen is known for it. No base qualities exist here, and no much larger clone lies one base off it.

Here is what the overall study found, with its caveats: The quantity of clinical and demographic metadata differed by source and by participant and was supplied without curation.

The sample comprised PBMCs or T cells enriched from blood (not recorded which). The receptor was derived from a woman between 25 and 40 years old who had recovered from COVID-19.

CDR3 loop: CASSETQGLAGGPGELFF. The DNA is TGCGCCAGCAGTGAGACCCAGGGACTAGCGGGGGGGCCCGGGGAGCTGTTTTTT. The V and J genes are TRBV10-2 and TRBJ2-2, with 16 bases aligning to TRBD2. V is cut back by 2 bases and J by 6 bases, with 6 bases in the junction unmatched. The CDR3 runs 18 amino acids, cysteine and phenylalanine included. The only DNA kept is the CDR3, 54 bases in frame from the first base. CDR1 and CDR2, looked up from the germline V gene, are WSHSY and SAAADI.